This paragraph reports one T cell receptor beta chain. The clone's antigen remains unknown. Base quality data are lacking; no much larger clone is found one base away. This sample also contains other DNA sequences that code for the same CDR3. These data originate in a study of lymphopenia after photon versus proton radiotherapy (dated by TCRdb to about 2019). Describing the broader study: Photon and proton radiation therapy were compared by the study for their immunological effects in patients with gastrointestinal tumors who developed high-grade lymphopenia. A cohort of around 18 patients with gastrointestinal tumors who received either photon or proton therapy and subsequently developed lymphopenia was included. The study was designed to characterize how the impact on the immune system differs between the two radiation modalities. Summary of the overall study and its limitations: After the lymphocyte count nadir, oligoclonal expansion, especially of CD8+ Temra cells, was observed in photon-treated repertoires, and the drop in diversity was driven by this expansion. Relative stability during treatment was observed in proton-treated patients, whereas loss of naive T cells and TCR diversity and gain of effector/memory populations were observed in photon-treated patients. Across the cohort, an inverse correlation was found between a larger post-nadir drop in TCR diversity and overall survival time among patients who died. The survival association was assessed only in patients who died, and better survival with proton therapy was presented by the authors as a possibility rather than a demonstrated result.

Library construction relied on the immunoSEQ multiplex PCR assay. Alongside multiparametric flow cytometry, deep sequencing of rearranged TCR beta loci was used to profile the T cell repertoires. This immuneACCESS table, as held by TCRdb, lists in-frame sequences with V and J called but not all clones. Of the missing ones, under half trace to an unresolved V gene in checked studies; the others have no known cause. The sample has about 28,000 clones on record, around 81% of them singletons. The ten most abundant clones make up under 35% of the sample. In the germline V gene, CDR1 corresponds to SGHRS and CDR2 to YFSETQ. The junction shows trimming of 0 bases on V and 4 bases on J, and the gene matches do not reach 4 bases of it. The CDR3 numbers 15 residues from cysteine through phenylalanine. Only the CDR3 DNA stays, 45 bases, in frame from base 1.

This material consisted of peripheral blood, taken from a patient treated with photon-based radiotherapy. This sequence was found in a man between 50 and 59 years old with gastric cancer. The V and J segments used are TRBV5-1 and TRBJ2-1; TRBD2 matches 7 bases in the middle. The sequenced DNA is TGCGCCAGCAGCTTGGGGGGACTACCATACAATGAGCAGTTCTTC. Its protein product is CASSLGGLPYNEQFF.